These 24 T cell receptor beta chains share one sample of origin, sequenced in a study of shared clonotypes between healthy human individuals. The table came from immunoSEQ multiplex PCR; TCRdb's copy has only in-frame clones and leaves some out. The data show under 1,100,000 clones, under 80% seen once. The sequenced sample consisted of memory CD4+ T cells sorted from blood. Subset: CD45RA-negative fraction. The receptors were sampled from a man between 18 and 35 years old in good health.

This clone was detected only once. V usage is TRBV5-4 and J usage is TRBJ2-2; a weak D match, TRBD1 (5 bases). The CDR3 length is 15 residues. V was cut by 5 bases and J by 4 bases, with 15 bases left in between. The V gene's germline CDR1 is SGHNT and CDR2 YYREEE (reference sequence). For the CDR3, the DNA is TGTGCCAGCAGTCAGGAGCAGGGCTTCACCGGGGAGCTGTTTTTT. Translated, it gives CASSQEQGFTGELFF. The entire variable domain, with the rest obtained from reference TRBV5-4 and TRBJ2-2, is as follows: ETGVTQSPTHLIKTRGQQVTLRCSSQSGHNTVSWYQQALGQGPQFIFQYYREEENGRGNFPPRFSGLQFPNYSSELNVNALELDDSALYLCASSQEQGFTGELFFGEGSRLTVL.

Comment on this clone: This sample includes further DNA sequences coding for the same CDR3. The chain carries TRBV28 and TRBJ2-1, with 9 bases identical to TRBD1. The CDR3 has 15 amino acids. V dropped 6 bases and J dropped 4; count of bases not matched to a gene: 7. CDR1 is MDHEN and CDR2 is SYDVKM in the germline V gene. The CDR3 reads CASSLTGGTYNEQFF. CDR3 bases: TGTGCCAGCAGCCTAACAGGGGGCACATACAATGAGCAGTTCTTC.

This clone was picked up a small number of times. This chain uses TRBV30 with TRBJ1-5; D gene uncertain. The CDR3 length is 14 residues. Looked up from germline, CDR1 is GTSNPN and CDR2 is SVGIG (reference sequence). V lost 2 bases, J lost 7 bases, and 15 bases lay in between. The CDR3 spells CAWSHGSHNQPQHF. The CDR3, as DNA: TGTGCCTGGAGTCACGGCAGTCACAACCAGCCCCAGCATTTT.

In its sample, this clone was seen a few times. At the DNA level, this CDR3 is encoded by other sequences in the same sample as well. The rearrangement links TRBV5-1 to TRBJ1-1; TRBD1 is a possible D gene (5 bases). The CDR3 covers 13 residues. From germline, CDR1 is SGHRS and CDR2 YFSETQ. Trimming removed 0 bases at V and 5 bases at J, with 8 bases between. The DNA for the CDR3 is TGCGCCAGCAGCTTGGTGGGGGAAACTGAAGCTTTCTTT. Encoded protein: CASSLVGETEAFF.

V is TRBV5-1 and J is TRBJ1-1; D ambiguous. Germline V gene sequence: CDR1 SGHRS, CDR2 YFSETQ. Trimming took off 5 bases at V and 1 base at J, with 9 bases between the two ends. CDR3 length equals 13 residues. The CDR3, as DNA: TGCGCCAGCAGACCCGTCACGAACACTGAAGCTTTCTTT. As protein: CASRPVTNTEAFF.

This chain uses TRBV9 with TRBJ2-3; D ambiguous. This CDR3 contains 15 residues. Trimming pared 0 bases from V and 1 base from J, leaving 9 bases between. The germline CDR1 and CDR2 sequences are SGDLS and YYNGEE. CDR3 nucleotide sequence: TGTGCCAGCAGCGTAGTGGCGCGAGGCACAGATACGCAGTATTTT. Translating it yields CASSVVARGTDTQYF.

This chain uses TRBV6-1 with TRBJ1-1; D is unresolved. There are 12 residues in the CDR3. Germline assignment: CDR1 MNHNS and CDR2 SASEGT. The V and J ends lost 6 bases and 3 bases respectively, with 8 bases between them. CDR3 sequence: CASSDWDTEAFF. The CDR3 DNA follows: TGTGCCAGCAGCGACTGGGACACTGAAGCTTTCTTT.

The chain joins TRBV9 to TRBJ2-1, with D perhaps TRBD2 (5 bases). The V gene lost 0 bases and the J gene lost 0 bases, with 19 bases spanning the gap. The CDR3 sequence is 19 residues long. The germline CDR1 and CDR2 sequences are SGDLS and YYNGEE. The CDR3 loop reads CASSVVGRVGKGSYNEQFF. In DNA form, the CDR3 reads TGTGCCAGCAGCGTAGTGGGTAGGGTCGGGAAAGGCTCCTACAATGAGCAGTTCTTC.

This clone was counted between two and nine times. CDR3 sequence reads: CASSVDAGGLTDTQYF. CDR3 DNA: TGTGCCAGCAGCGTAGATGCGGGGGGGCTCACAGATACGCAGTATTTT. This chain uses TRBV9 with TRBJ2-3; 9 positions agree with TRBD2. This CDR3 contains 16 residues. In germline, CDR1 is SGDLS, CDR2 YYNGEE. The V segment lost 0 bases and the J segment 2 bases; nucleotides outside the gene matches: 4.

Note on this clone: Other DNA sequences in this specimen translate into the identical CDR3. V and J are TRBV5-1 and TRBJ2-3; no clear D. Looked up from germline, CDR1 is SGHRS and CDR2 is YFSETQ. The V gene lost 0 bases and the J gene lost 2 bases, with 7 bases spanning the gap. The CDR3 runs to 14 residues. This CDR3 is CASSLVPDTDTQYF. DNA for the CDR3: TGCGCCAGCAGCTTGGTGCCAGACACAGATACGCAGTATTTT. Using reference TRBV5-1 and TRBJ2-3 for the parts outside the CDR3, the full variable domain is KAGVTQTPRYLIKTRGQQVTLSCSPISGHRSVSWYQQTPGQGLQFLFEYFSETQRNKGNFPGRFSGRQFSNSRSEMNVSTLELGDSALYLCASSLVPDTDTQYFGPGTRLTVL.

CDR3 DNA: TGTGCCAGCTCCCTAGCGGGGAACCCAGTGGATACGCAGTATTTT. This translates into CASSLAGNPVDTQYF. The J gene is TRBJ2-3, the V gene TRBV18, with 9 bases matching TRBD2. This CDR3 contains 15 residues. Germline trimming cut 6 bases from V and 6 bases from J; bases unmatched to any gene: 10. Per the germline V gene, CDR1 is KGHSH and CDR2 is LQKENI.

The CDR3 protein is CASSQPGTGNYEQYF. The CDR3 region has the DNA TGTGCCAGCAGCCAGCCCGGGACAGGGAACTACGAGCAGTACTTC. This chain joins TRBV14 and TRBJ2-7; TRBD1 matches at 9 bases. This CDR3 region has 15 residues. Germline V gene data show CDR1 as SGHDN and CDR2 as FVKESK. V lost 3 bases to trimming and J lost 3 bases; unmatched junction nucleotides: 6.

The J gene is TRBJ2-1, the V gene TRBV10-2, with 11 bases matching TRBD2. The CDR3 sequence is 18 residues long. Germline CDR1 WSHSY, CDR2 SAAADI. V trimming: 0 bases; J trimming: 4 bases; junction bases outside the gene matches: 8. The CDR3 is CASSESRIAGGKYNEQFF. In DNA form, the CDR3 reads TGCGCCAGCAGTGAGTCACGAATAGCGGGGGGGAAGTACAATGAGCAGTTCTTC.

The chain couples TRBV5-1 to TRBJ1-4; D not certain. The V gene lost 0 bases and the J gene lost 3 bases, with 3 bases spanning the gap. Germline CDR1 and CDR2: SGHRS and YFSETQ. The CDR3 consists of 13 residues. CDR3 coding DNA: TGCGCCAGCAGCTTGGTTCCTAATGAAAAACTGTTTTTT. Amino acids: CASSLVPNEKLFF. Based on the CDR3 plus reference TRBV5-1 and TRBJ1-4, the full variable domain is KAGVTQTPRYLIKTRGQQVTLSCSPISGHRSVSWYQQTPGQGLQFLFEYFSETQRNKGNFPGRFSGRQFSNSRSEMNVSTLELGDSALYLCASSLVPNEKLFFGSGTQLSVL.

The chain has TRBV28 and TRBJ1-2, with D perhaps TRBD1 (5 bases). Germline lookup yields CDR1 MDHEN and CDR2 SYDVKM. The CDR3 loop spans 12 amino acids. CDR3 sequence (DNA): TGTGCATCCCAGCTTGGGGGCTATGGCTACACCTTC. Translating gives CASQLGGYGYTF.

V usage is TRBV14 and J usage is TRBJ2-7; 8 positions match TRBD1. J gave up 7 bases and V 1 base, and 6 bases lay outside the gene matches. Germline CDR1 and CDR2: SGHDN and FVKESK. This CDR3 has 14 residues. CDR3 DNA: TGTGCCAGCAGCCAAGCCGGGACAGGAGGAGAGCAGTACTTC. Translated, it gives CASSQAGTGGEQYF.

With regard to this clone: This sample also contains other DNA sequences that code for the same CDR3. The chain joins TRBV10-3 to TRBJ1-1; 8 bases agree with TRBD1. Germline CDR1 and CDR2: ENHRY and SYGVKD. Trimming removed 6 bases from V and 0 bases from J; junction bases left unmatched: 0. The CDR3 contains 13 residues. CDR3 in DNA: TGTGCCATCAGGGACAGGGTGAACACTGAAGCTTTCTTT. Residues: CAIRDRVNTEAFF.

This rearrangement joins TRBV7-9 to TRBJ2-3, with a weak D call TRBD1 (5 bases). With 3 bases removed from V and 0 bases from J, the gap between germline ends came to 10 bases. Germline loops: CDR1 SEHNR, CDR2 FQNEAQ (reference sequence). The CDR3 is 15 amino acids. In DNA, the CDR3 is TGTGCCAGCAGCTTGAAGGCAGGGAGCACAGATACGCAGTATTTT. It encodes CASSLKAGSTDTQYF.

The chain recombines TRBV6-8 with TRBJ2-7, with D possibly TRBD2 on 5 matching bases. The CDR3 runs to 17 residues. Deletions cut 10 bases from V and 0 bases from J, with 25 bases between. Germline loops: CDR1 MNHGY, CDR2 SAAAGT. The CDR3 bases are TGTGCCACCCACCTCTCGGGTGTGGGGAGTAGCTCCTACGAGCAGTACTTC. Translation: CATHLSGVGSSSYEQYF.

The chain is built from TRBV5-1 and TRBJ2-7, with unresolved D. Germline V gives CDR1 SGHRS, CDR2 YFSETQ. CDR3 length equals 14 residues. V lost 0 bases and J 1 base, leaving 8 bases between the germline ends. CDR3 nucleotide sequence: TGCGCCAGCAGCTTGGCTACCCTATCCTACGAGCAGTACTTC. As protein: CASSLATLSYEQYF.

V is TRBV6-5 and J is TRBJ2-7; D possibly uses TRBD1 or TRBD2 (5 bases each). Germline CDR1 reads MNHEY; CDR2 reads SVGAGI. The CDR3 spans 12 residues. V lost 5 bases and J 9 bases, leaving 14 bases between the germline ends. CDR3 in amino acids: CASSPPGQGQYF. The CDR3 DNA reads as TGTGCCAGCAGTCCGCCGGGGCAGGGGCAGTACTTC.

This chain links TRBV6-1 with TRBJ2-7; D assignment may be TRBD1 or TRBD2 (6 bases each). V gave up 1 base and J gave up 3 bases, with 10 bases separating them. CDR1 MNHNS and CDR2 SASEGT come from the germline V gene. The CDR3 runs 14 residues. The CDR3 bases are TGTGCCAGCAGTGAAGGGGGGGCGAACTACGAGCAGTACTTC. Encoded protein: CASSEGGANYEQYF.

The chain employs TRBV5-8 and TRBJ1-1; D ambiguous. V lost 5 bases, J lost 3 bases, and 8 bases lay in between. The length of the CDR3 is 12 residues. In germline, CDR1 is SGHTS, CDR2 YDEGEE. This CDR3 reads CASSLQYTEAFF. As DNA, the CDR3 is TGTGCCAGCAGTCTACAATACACTGAAGCTTTCTTT.

With regard to this clone: Other DNA sequences from this sample encode an identical CDR3 as well. The chain combines TRBV5-1 with TRBJ2-2; D may be TRBD1 (6 bases). This CDR3 comprises 15 residues. Germline V CDR1 and CDR2: SGHRS, YFSETQ. The V and J ends lost 4 bases and 0 bases respectively, with 10 bases between them. This CDR3 is CASSVGTTNTGELFF. DNA for the CDR3: TGCGCCAGCAGCGTTGGGACAACGAACACCGGGGAGCTGTTTTTT.